These 5 T cell receptor beta chains were sequenced from one sample in a study of cytomegalovirus exposure and HLA in healthy donors. The PCR used 60 Vbeta and 13 Jbeta primers. Data came from immunoSEQ multiplex PCR; TCRdb stores just in-frame clones and leaves some out. In total, the table holds around 200,000 clones. Material for sequencing was PBMCs. Source of these receptors: a woman younger than 30 in good health and CMV-seropositive.

The chain links TRBV6-5 to TRBJ1-2, with 8 bases lining up with TRBD1. The CDR3 totals 15 residues. Per the germline V gene, CDR1 is MNHEY and CDR2 is SVGAGI. The ends lost 5 bases at V and 4 bases at J; junction bases unmatched: 9. The CDR3 DNA reads as TGTGCCAGCAGTCCTGACAGGGGAATTTTCTATGGCTACACCTTC. This gives the protein CASSPDRGIFYGYTF.

The CDR3 region has the DNA TGTGCCAGCAGCCCAGGGGCCGGGCAAGAGACCCAGTACTTC. Translation: CASSPGAGQETQYF. The V and J genes are TRBV7-6 and TRBJ2-5, with a tentative D call TRBD1 (6 bases). CDR1 is SGHVS and CDR2 is FNYEAQ in the germline V gene. The CDR3 is made up of 14 amino acids. Trimming shortened V by 5 bases and J by 2 bases, and 12 bases separated the two germline ends.

The CDR3 protein is CASSVVGQNSGANVLTF. Written as DNA, the CDR3 is TGCGCCAGCAGCGTGGTGGGACAAAACTCTGGGGCCAACGTCCTGACTTTC. The rearrangement uses TRBV5-1 and TRBJ2-6; D might be TRBD1 (6 bases). Germline CDR1 reads SGHRS; CDR2 reads YFSETQ. The CDR3 runs 17 residues. Trimming cost V 4 bases and J 0 bases, with 14 bases left between them.

The V gene is TRBV10-2, the J gene TRBJ2-1; TRBD2 aligns across 7 bases. This CDR3 is 15 amino acids long. Trimming removed 5 bases from V and 4 bases from J; junction bases left unmatched: 8. The germline V gene has CDR1 WSHSY and CDR2 SAAADI. Written as DNA, the CDR3 is TGCGCCAGCAGTTCCGGGGAGGGACGATACAATGAGCAGTTCTTC. It is translated as CASSSGEGRYNEQFF.

The chain couples TRBV15 to TRBJ1-5, with D possibly being TRBD1 (5 bases). The CDR3 consists of 13 residues. Trimming shortened V by 5 bases and J by 3 bases, and 8 bases separated the two germline ends. Germline CDR1 and CDR2: LNHNV and YYDKDF (reference sequence). CDR3 amino acids: CATSWGLNQPQHF. The CDR3 bases are TGTGCCACCAGCTGGGGCCTCAATCAGCCCCAGCATTTT.